Listed below are T cell receptor beta chains from one sample, sequenced in a study of blood T cell repertoires in COVID-19. The data were produced by immunoSEQ multiplex PCR, yet TCRdb's version contains in-frame clones alone and is incomplete. The data show hundreds of thousands of clones, around 87% seen once. Sequenced material: PBMCs or T cells enriched from blood (not recorded which). The receptors derive from a man aged 25 to 40 who had recovered from COVID-19. Both conserved end residues are part of each CDR3. D genes are given only for firm matches. Where a row states a size, it is once, few, many or the class of an expanded clone; other rows omit it.

abundance: few; j_gene: TRBJ2-6; d_gene: -; v_gene: TRBV3-1/TRBV3-2; CDR3aa: CASSQEAWRAGANVLTF; CDR3nt: TGTGCCAGCAGCCAGGAGGCATGGCGGGCTGGGGCCAACGTCCTGACTTTC
abundance: once; j_gene: TRBJ2-3; d_gene: -; v_gene: TRBV6-1; CDR3aa: CASKGTVGTDTQYF; CDR3nt: TGTGCCAGCAAAGGGACTGTGGGAACAGATACGCAGTATTTT
abundance: -; j_gene: TRBJ2-1; d_gene: TRBD2; v_gene: TRBV18; CDR3aa: CASSPERGTSYNEQFF; CDR3nt: TGTGCCAGCTCACCAGAGCGGGGCACCTCCTACAATGAGCAGTTCTTC
abundance: -; j_gene: TRBJ2-2; d_gene: TRBD1; v_gene: TRBV6-6; CDR3aa: CASSSSTGVGTGELFF; CDR3nt: TGTGCCAGCAGTTCTTCCACAGGGGTGGGCACCGGGGAGCTGTTTTTT
abundance: -; j_gene: TRBJ1-5; d_gene: -; v_gene: TRBV28; CDR3aa: CASSTVGRGDNQPQHF; CDR3nt: TGTGCCAGCAGTACCGTGGGCCGGGGGGACAATCAGCCCCAGCATTTT
abundance: few; j_gene: TRBJ2-5; d_gene: TRBD2; v_gene: TRBV5-1; CDR3aa: CASSRGLGEETQYF; CDR3nt: TGCGCCAGCAGCCGGGGACTAGGTGAGGAGACCCAGTACTTC
abundance: -; j_gene: TRBJ2-7; d_gene: -; v_gene: TRBV14; CDR3aa: CASSQEGGRGQYF; CDR3nt: TGTGCCAGCAGCCAAGAAGGAGGAAGAGGGCAGTACTTC
abundance: few; j_gene: TRBJ2-1; d_gene: -; v_gene: TRBV29-1; CDR3aa: CSVGGSLTLHEQFF; CDR3nt: TGCAGCGTTGGAGGTTCTCTCACCCTTCATGAGCAGTTCTTC
abundance: -; j_gene: TRBJ2-3; d_gene: TRBD2; v_gene: TRBV28; CDR3aa: CASSPSGRVTDTQYF; CDR3nt: TGTGCCAGCAGCCCGAGCGGGAGGGTTACAGATACGCAGTATTTT
abundance: -; j_gene: TRBJ2-7; d_gene: -; v_gene: TRBV28; CDR3aa: CASTPAGANFYEQYF; CDR3nt: TGTGCCAGCACCCCGGCAGGGGCTAACTTCTACGAGCAGTACTTC
abundance: -; j_gene: TRBJ1-1; d_gene: -; v_gene: TRBV9; CDR3aa: CASSVDDSRPEAFF; CDR3nt: TGTGCCAGCAGCGTAGACGACTCACGCCCTGAAGCTTTCTTT
abundance: -; j_gene: TRBJ2-1; d_gene: TRBD2; v_gene: TRBV5-8; CDR3aa: CASSVTGTSGNNEQFF; CDR3nt: TGTGCCAGCAGCGTGACCGGGACTAGCGGAAACAATGAGCAGTTCTTC
abundance: -; j_gene: TRBJ2-7; d_gene: TRBD2; v_gene: TRBV7-8; CDR3aa: CASSLAASGRDEQYF; CDR3nt: TGTGCCAGCAGCTTAGCGGCTAGCGGGAGGGACGAGCAGTACTTC
abundance: -; j_gene: TRBJ2-3; d_gene: TRBD2; v_gene: TRBV12-3/TRBV12-4; CDR3aa: CASSPRTSGTQYF; CDR3nt: TGTGCCAGCAGTCCCCGGACTAGCGGTACGCAGTATTTT
abundance: -; j_gene: TRBJ2-1; d_gene: -; v_gene: TRBV10-1; CDR3aa: CASSVGVGEQFF; CDR3nt: TGCGCCAGCAGTGTTGGAGTTGGTGAGCAGTTCTTC
abundance: -; j_gene: TRBJ2-3; d_gene: TRBD2; v_gene: TRBV19; CDR3aa: CASTTPGLAGADTQYF; CDR3nt: TGTGCCAGTACCACCCCGGGACTAGCGGGAGCAGATACGCAGTATTTT
abundance: -; j_gene: TRBJ2-3; d_gene: -; v_gene: TRBV27; CDR3aa: CASSPHRLEPSTDTQYF; CDR3nt: TGTGCCAGCAGTCCGCATCGGTTAGAACCTAGCACAGATACGCAGTATTTT